The rows below give T cell receptor beta chains drawn from one sample of a study of blood T cells in healthy people across ages. TCRdb re-called the 5' RACE reads through MiXCR, storing one row per CDR3 protein. Altogether 850,000 to 1,000,000 distinct CDR3 sequences are present, approximately 50% being singletons, with the ten largest covering about a fifth. The sequenced material came from blood. These receptors all come from a woman aged 55 to 70 in good health. The CDR3 runs from the conserved cysteine through the conserved F or W. A D gene is named only where the DNA matches it firmly. The size of a clone is reported for some rows only, either as once, few or many, or as a class for expanded clones.

size	V	D	J	CDR3	DNA
.	TRBV5-5	TRBD2	TRBJ2-1	CASSWTSGVNEQFF	TGTGCCAGCAGCTGGACTAGCGGGGTCAATGAGCAGTTCTTC
.	TRBV4-3	TRBD1	TRBJ2-7	CASSRDSGTATYEQYF	TGCGCCAGCAGCCGAGACTCCGGGACAGCAACCTACGAGCAGTACTTC
.	TRBV20-1	TRBD1	TRBJ2-1	CSALLGQASSYNEQFF	TGCAGTGCTCTCCTCGGACAGGCGAGCTCCTACAATGAGCAGTTCTTC
many	TRBV6-5	TRBD2	TRBJ2-1	CARLLAGGRPNEQFF	TGTGCCAGGCTGCTAGCGGGAGGGCGGCCCAATGAGCAGTTCTTC
.	TRBV6-2/TRBV6-3	.	TRBJ2-3	CASSYRSPDTQYF	TGTGCCAGCAGTTACCGTTCGCCGGATACGCAGTATTTT
.	TRBV15	.	TRBJ2-5	CATSRGKGETQYF	TGTGCCACCAGCAGAGGAAAGGGCGAGACCCAGTACTTC
.	TRBV7-9	.	TRBJ1-1	CASSLAPPGTEAFF	TGTGCCAGCAGCTTAGCTCCCCCGGGAACTGAAGCTTTCTTT
few	TRBV4-2	.	TRBJ2-2	CASSQAPGGGELFF	TGTGCCAGCAGCCAAGCCCCGGGTGGCGGGGAGCTGTTTTTT
few	TRBV7-9	.	TRBJ1-6	CASRGLGNSPLHF	TGTGCCAGCAGGGGACTTGGTAATTCACCCCTCCACTTT
.	TRBV28	.	TRBJ2-1	CASSAYSSEQFF	TGTGCCAGCAGCGCTTACAGTTCCGAGCAGTTCTTC
.	TRBV6-1	.	TRBJ1-1	CASSDAGQTNTEAFF	TGTGCCAGCAGTGACGCGGGACAAACGAACACTGAAGCTTTCTTT
many	TRBV29-1	.	TRBJ2-3	CSGSSATDTQYF	TGCAGCGGGTCTAGCGCCACAGATACGCAGTATTTT
few	TRBV7-3	TRBD2	TRBJ2-2	CASSLSIAGTGELFF	TGTGCCAGCAGCTTATCGATAGCGGGCACCGGGGAGCTGTTTTTT
.	TRBV6-6	TRBD2	TRBJ2-1	CASSSREARLFEQFF	TGTGCCAGCAGTTCCCGGGAGGCCCGTCTTTTTGAGCAGTTCTTC
.	TRBV18	TRBD2	TRBJ2-3	CASSPAGATDTQYF	TGTGCCAGCTCACCTGCGGGAGCCACAGATACGCAGTATTTT
.	TRBV24-1	TRBD2	TRBJ2-5	CATSDTGEGETQYF	TGTGCCACCAGTGACACCGGGGAGGGTGAGACCCAGTACTTC
few	TRBV11-2	.	TRBJ2-5	CASSLRPMVRETQYF	TGTGCCAGCAGCTTACGTCCCATGGTCCGAGAGACCCAGTACTTC
few	TRBV19	TRBD1	TRBJ2-3	CASNVRGINTDTQYF	TGTGCCAGTAACGTCAGGGGGATTAACACAGATACGCAGTATTTT
few	TRBV10-3	TRBD1	TRBJ2-1	CAMGTGNEQFF	TGTGCCATGGGGACAGGCAATGAGCAGTTCTTC
.	TRBV6-1	TRBD1	TRBJ1-2	CAIYPGQLTNYGYTF	TGTGCCATTTACCCGGGACAGCTTACTAACTATGGCTACACCTTC
.	TRBV5-1	.	TRBJ2-3	CATSAWSDAATQYF	TGCGCCACCTCAGCTTGGAGCGACGCCGCTACGCAGTATTTT
.	TRBV2	TRBD2	TRBJ2-7	CANTRLSGDYEQYF	TGTGCCAACACACGACTGAGCGGGGACTACGAGCAGTACTTC
once	TRBV4-1	TRBD1	TRBJ2-1	CASSSQKGTGAYNEQFF	TGCGCCAGCAGCAGTCAGAAAGGGACAGGGGCTTACAATGAGCAGTTCTTC
once	TRBV7-7	TRBD2	TRBJ2-7	CASSTGLGSEQYF	TGTGCCAGCAGCACGGGACTAGGGAGCGAGCAGTACTTC
.	TRBV2	.	TRBJ2-7	CASSEQARDEQYF	TGTGCCAGCAGTGAACAGGCCCGCGACGAGCAGTACTTC
few	TRBV29-1	.	TRBJ2-7	CSVARDPGYNEQYF	TGCAGCGTTGCAAGGGATCCAGGCTACAATGAGCAGTACTTC
few	TRBV14	.	TRBJ2-6	CASSQDPWVRGFAAGANVLTF	TGTGCCAGCAGCCAAGATCCATGGGTTAGGGGGTTCGCGGCTGGGGCCAACGTCCTGACTTTC
.	TRBV7-6	.	TRBJ1-4	CASSLKNGPGEKLFF	TGTGCCAGCAGCTTAAAGAACGGGCCAGGGGAAAAACTGTTTTTT
.	TRBV5-1	.	TRBJ2-3	CASSGAPDTQYF	TGCGCCAGCAGCGGTGCTCCAGATACGCAGTATTTT
.	TRBV7-8	.	TRBJ1-5	CASSAQTGQPQHF	TGTGCCAGCAGCGCCCAGACAGGCCAGCCCCAGCATTTT
few	TRBV4-1	TRBD2	TRBJ2-3	CASSQSSGSGDTQYF	TGCGCCAGCAGCCAATCTAGCGGGAGTGGAGATACGCAGTATTTT
few	TRBV7-2	.	TRBJ2-3	CASSPRPPGGTDTQYF	TGTGCCAGCAGCCCAAGACCGCCGGGGGGCACAGATACGCAGTATTTT
.	TRBV12-3/TRBV12-4	TRBD1	TRBJ1-2	CASRPRGLYGYTF	TGTGCCAGCAGACCCAGGGGGTTGTATGGCTACACCTTC
few	TRBV10-2	.	TRBJ2-1	CASSVGMGQFF	TGCGCCAGCAGTGTAGGGATGGGGCAGTTCTTC
.	TRBV6-6	TRBD1	TRBJ2-5	CASTITGVQETQYF	TGTGCCAGCACCATTACAGGGGTACAAGAGACCCAGTACTTC
.	TRBV6-5	.	TRBJ2-3	CASSYMDTQYF	TGTGCCAGCAGTTACATGGATACGCAGTATTTT
few	TRBV20-1	.	TRBJ2-7	CSAPTGTRFGEQYF	TGCAGTGCGCCGACCGGGACAAGGTTCGGCGAGCAGTACTTC
.	TRBV27	.	TRBJ2-4	CASSRRALAKNIQYF	TGTGCCAGCAGTCGCAGGGCCTTGGCCAAAAACATTCAGTACTTC
.	TRBV5-5	TRBD2	TRBJ2-1	CASSLAQGGGNEQFF	TGTGCCAGCAGCTTGGCCCAAGGCGGGGGTAATGAGCAGTTCTTC
.	TRBV4-1	TRBD1	TRBJ1-4	CASSQVPRDRLNATNEKLFF	TGCGCCAGCAGCCAAGTGCCGCGGGACAGATTAAATGCAACTAATGAAAAACTGTTTTTT
.	TRBV4-3	.	TRBJ2-1	CASSQVPGTSYNEQFF	TGCGCCAGCAGCCAAGTCCCGGGCACTTCATACAATGAGCAGTTCTTC
few	TRBV20-1	TRBD1	TRBJ2-7	CSARGTGEVLGQYF	TGCAGTGCTCGCGGGACAGGGGAAGTTTTAGGGCAGTACTTC
.	TRBV10-3	.	TRBJ2-7	CAISASNSYEQYF	TGTGCCATCAGTGCCAGCAACTCCTACGAGCAGTACTTC
.	TRBV5-1	.	TRBJ2-1	CASSFQGSYNEQFF	TGCGCCAGCAGCTTTCAGGGGTCCTACAATGAGCAGTTCTTC
.	TRBV9	.	TRBJ1-6	CASSPHLGGAPLHF	TGTGCCAGCAGCCCACATTTGGGGGGCGCCCCCCTCCACTTT
.	TRBV4-1	.	TRBJ2-5	CASSYPSSRKETQYF	TGCGCCAGCAGCTACCCCTCTAGCAGGAAGGAGACCCAGTACTTC
.	TRBV20-1	TRBD2	TRBJ2-3	CSAEGLAGRADTQYF	TGCAGTGCTGAAGGACTAGCGGGAAGGGCAGATACGCAGTATTTT
.	TRBV12-3/TRBV12-4	.	TRBJ2-5	CASSFFQGETQYF	TGTGCCAGCAGTTTCTTCCAGGGGGAGACCCAGTACTTC
.	TRBV2	TRBD2	TRBJ2-1	CASRGTSASSYNEQFF	TGTGCCAGCAGGGGGACTAGCGCGAGCTCCTACAATGAGCAGTTCTTC
many	TRBV6-5	.	TRBJ2-3	CASSYPPGGTDTQYF	TGTGCCAGCAGTTACCCCCCTGGGGGCACAGATACGCAGTATTTT